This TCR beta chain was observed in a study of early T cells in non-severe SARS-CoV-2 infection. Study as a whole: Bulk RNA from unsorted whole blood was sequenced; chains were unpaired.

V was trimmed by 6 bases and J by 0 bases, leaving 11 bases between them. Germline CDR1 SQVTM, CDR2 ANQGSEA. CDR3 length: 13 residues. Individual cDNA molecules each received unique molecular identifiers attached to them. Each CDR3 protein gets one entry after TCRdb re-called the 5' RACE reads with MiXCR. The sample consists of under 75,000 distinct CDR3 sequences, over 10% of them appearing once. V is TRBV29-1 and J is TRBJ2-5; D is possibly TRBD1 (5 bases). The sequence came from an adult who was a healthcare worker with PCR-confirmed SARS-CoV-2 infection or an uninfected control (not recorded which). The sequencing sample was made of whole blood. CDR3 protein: CSVHQGNQETQYF. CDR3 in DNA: TGCAGCGTCCATCAGGGAAACCAAGAGACCCAGTACTTC.